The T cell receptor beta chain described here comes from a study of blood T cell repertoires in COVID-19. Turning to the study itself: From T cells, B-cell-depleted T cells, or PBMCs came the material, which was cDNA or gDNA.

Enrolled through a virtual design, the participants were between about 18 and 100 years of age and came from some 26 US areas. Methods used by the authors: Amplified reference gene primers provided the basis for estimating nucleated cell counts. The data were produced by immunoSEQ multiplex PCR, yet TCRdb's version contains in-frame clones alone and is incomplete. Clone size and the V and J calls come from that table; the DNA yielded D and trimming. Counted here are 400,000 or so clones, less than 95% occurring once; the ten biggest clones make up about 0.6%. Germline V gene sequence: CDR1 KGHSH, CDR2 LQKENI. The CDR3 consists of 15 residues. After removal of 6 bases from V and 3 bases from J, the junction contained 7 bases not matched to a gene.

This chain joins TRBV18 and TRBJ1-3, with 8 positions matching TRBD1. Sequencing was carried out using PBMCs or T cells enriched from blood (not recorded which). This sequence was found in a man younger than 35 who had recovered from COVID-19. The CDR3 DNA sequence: TGTGCCAGCTCGGCCGACAGGGGACGTGGAAACACCATATATTTT. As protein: CASSADRGRGNTIYF.